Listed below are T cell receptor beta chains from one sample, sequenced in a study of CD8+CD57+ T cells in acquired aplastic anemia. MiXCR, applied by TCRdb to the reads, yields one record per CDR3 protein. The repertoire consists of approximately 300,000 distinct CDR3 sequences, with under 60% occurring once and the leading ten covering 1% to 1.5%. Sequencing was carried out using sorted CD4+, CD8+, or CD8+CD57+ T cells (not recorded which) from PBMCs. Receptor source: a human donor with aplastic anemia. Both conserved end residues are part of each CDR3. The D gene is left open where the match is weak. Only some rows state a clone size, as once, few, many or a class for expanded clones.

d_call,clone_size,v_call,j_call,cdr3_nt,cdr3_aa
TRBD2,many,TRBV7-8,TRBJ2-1,TGTGCCAGCAGCCTCACTAGCGGGAGCGGGAATGAGCAGTTCTTC,CASSLTSGSGNEQFF
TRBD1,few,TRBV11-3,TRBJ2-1,TGTGCCAGCAGCTTAGCCCAGGGGGCGTATAATGAGCAGTTCTTC,CASSLAQGAYNEQFF
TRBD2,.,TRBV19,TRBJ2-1,TGTGCCAGTAGTATAGTGGGACTAGCGGGGCACAATGAGCAGTTCTTC,CASSIVGLAGHNEQFF
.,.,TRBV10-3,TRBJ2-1,TGTGCCATCAGTGGTCAGGGGGGGAACAATGAGCAGTTCTTC,CAISGQGGNNEQFF
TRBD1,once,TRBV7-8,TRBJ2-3,TGTGCCAGCAGCTTAGTACAGGGGGGCGATACGCAGTATTTT,CASSLVQGGDTQYF
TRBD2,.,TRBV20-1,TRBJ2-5,TGCAGTGCTGCCACCGGGGGGAGAGAGACCCAGTACTTC,CSAATGGRETQYF
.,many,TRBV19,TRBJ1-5,TGTGCCAGTAGTACTCGAGGGTTTGGATTCAATCAGCCCCAGCATTTT,CASSTRGFGFNQPQHF
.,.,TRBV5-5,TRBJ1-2,TGTGCCAGCAGCTTGGCAGAGGCGAGGGTAGGCTACACCTTC,CASSLAEARVGYTF
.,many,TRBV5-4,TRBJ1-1,TGTGCCAGCAGCGCGGGACCCCAGGTCACTGAAGCTCTCTTT,CASSAGPQVTEALF
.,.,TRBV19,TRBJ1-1,TGTGCCAGTAGTATCTCAACAGGGAACTACGAGCAGACTGAAGCTTTCTTT,CASSISTGNYEQTEAFF
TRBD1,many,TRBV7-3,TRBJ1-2,TGTGCCAGCAGCTCCCTGGACAGGATTAACTATGGCTACACCTTC,CASSSLDRINYGYTF
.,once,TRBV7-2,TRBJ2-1,TGTGCCAGCAGCTTAGAGGGGCGCCCCTACAATGAGCAGTTCTTC,CASSLEGRPYNEQFF
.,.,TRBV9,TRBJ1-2,TGTGCCAGCAGCTCGGTTAGGGAGGACTATGGCTACACCTTC,CASSSVREDYGYTF
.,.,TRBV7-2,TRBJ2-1,TGTGCCAGCAGCTTAATAAGAGGGAATGAGCAGTTCTTC,CASSLIRGNEQFF
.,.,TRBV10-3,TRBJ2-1,TGTGCCATCAGTGAGTCTGGGGACCTAACCTACAATGAGCAGTTCTTC,CAISESGDLTYNEQFF
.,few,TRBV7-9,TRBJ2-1,TGTGCCAGCAGCCCCCGTGATAGCGGAAGAAACAATGAGCAGTTCTTC,CASSPRDSGRNNEQFF
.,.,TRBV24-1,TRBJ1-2,TGTGCCACCAGTCAGGGAGTCGGGTTTGATGGCTACACCTTC,CATSQGVGFDGYTF
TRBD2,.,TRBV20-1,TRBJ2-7,TGCAGTGCTGGGCCTGCGGGAGAAATCTACGAGCAGTACTTC,CSAGPAGEIYEQYF
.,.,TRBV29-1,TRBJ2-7,TGCAGCGTCCGCGACAGGGGAGGGCTCTACGAGCAGTACTTC,CSVRDRGGLYEQYF
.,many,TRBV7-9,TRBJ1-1,TGTGCCAGCAGCTTTCAGGGGAACACTGAAGCTTTCTTT,CASSFQGNTEAFF
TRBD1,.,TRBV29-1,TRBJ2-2,TGCACGGCGAAGGGGGCGAGTACCGGGGAGCTGTCTTTT,CTAKGASTGELSF
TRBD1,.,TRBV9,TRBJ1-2,TGTGCCAGCAGCGGACAGGGACTATGGAGCTACACCTTC,CASSGQGLWSYTF
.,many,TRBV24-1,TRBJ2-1,TGTGCCACCAGTTGGTCGGTCGCCAGGGAGCAGTTCTTC,CATSWSVAREQFF
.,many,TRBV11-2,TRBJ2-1,TGTGCCAGCGGACCATTAAGGGGGGCCTACAATGAGCAGTTCTTC,CASGPLRGAYNEQFF
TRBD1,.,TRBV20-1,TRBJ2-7,TGCAGTGCTAGAGGGACAGGGAGGCAGGTCGAGCAGTACTTC,CSARGTGRQVEQYF
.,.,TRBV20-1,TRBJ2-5,TGCAGTGCTGTTAGGGGGGGGGAGGCCCAGTACTTC,CSAVRGGEAQYF
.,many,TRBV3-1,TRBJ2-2,TGTGCCAGCAGCCCCGCATCCACCGGGGAGCTGTTTTTT,CASSPASTGELFF